This T cell receptor beta chain stems from a study of blood T cell repertoires in COVID-19. Overall study: Acute and convalescent COVID-19 specimens originated in the United States, Italy and Spain. From T cells, B-cell-depleted T cells, or PBMCs came the material, which was cDNA or gDNA.

CDR3 size: 16 residues. The germline CDR1 and CDR2 sequences are SSHAT and FNYEAQ (reference sequence). For this clone: Sequence at one end of the junction differs from germline and may be a read error.

Original analysis: Estimated nucleated cell counts came from reference gene primer amplification. Only in-frame clones appear in the TCRdb table, and some are missing; sequencing was by immunoSEQ multiplex PCR. V, J and clone size are those of that table, while D and trimming were read from the DNA. The profile covers fewer than 250,000 clones, with roughly four fifths appearing a single time and approximately 5.1% taken by the ten largest. Specimen: peripheral blood. The chain couples TRBV7-7 to TRBJ2-2; perhaps TRBD2 as D (5 bases). This receptor was taken from an older woman with active or convalescent COVID-19. CDR3 in DNA: TGTGCTAGCAGCTTGTCACTAGGAAGCAACACCGGGGAGCTGTTTTTT. Protein sequence: CASSLSLGSNTGELFF.